This passage covers 15 T cell receptor beta chains from one sample sequenced in a study of yellow fever vaccine responses in identical twins. TCRdb re-analysed the RT-PCR reads in MiXCR, keeping a single row per CDR3 protein. The table has under 30,000 distinct CDR3 sequences, more than 60% seen once; the top ten hold 4% to 5.5%. The source material was T cells from blood (PBMCs), unsorted or a sorted subset (not recorded which), sampled before or after yellow fever vaccination (not recorded which). The source is a woman under 30 who received the yellow fever vaccine.

The chain links TRBV10-1 to TRBJ2-7; the match to TRBD1 covers 8 bases. V lost 3 bases, J lost 1 base, and 8 bases stayed unmatched. CDR1 and CDR2 (germline): WNHNN, SYGVQD (reference sequence). The CDR3 loop spans 16 amino acids. CDR3 sequence: CASSDRVRDRSYEQYV. CDR3 in DNA: TGCGCCAGCAGTGATAGGGTCCGGGACAGGTCCTACGAGCAGTACGTC.

The chain joins TRBV28 to TRBJ2-1; 9 bases map to TRBD2. This CDR3 spans 14 amino acids. Trimming cost V 3 bases and J 7 bases; bases outside gene matches: 4. Germline assignment: CDR1 MDHEN and CDR2 SYDVKM. CDR3 in amino acids: CASSLGLAWNEQFF. DNA of the CDR3: TGTGCCAGCAGTTTGGGACTAGCATGGAATGAGCAGTTCTTC.

This chain joins TRBV10-1 and TRBJ2-7, with D maybe TRBD1 (5 bases). Trimming stripped 2 bases from V and 2 bases from J, with 10 bases between. The CDR3 is 14 residues long. Germline V gene sequence: CDR1 WNHNN, CDR2 SYGVQD (reference sequence). The CDR3 DNA is TGCGCCAGCAGTGAGGGCAGGGCCCCCTACGAGCAGTACTTC. Translating gives CASSEGRAPYEQYF.

This clonotype came up once. In DNA form, the CDR3 reads TGTGCCAGCTCACCGACAGGGAACCAGCCCCAGCATTTT. It is translated as CASSPTGNQPQHF. This sequence joins TRBV18 and TRBJ1-5, with 7 bases that match TRBD1. V shed 3 bases and J 7 bases; nucleotides not matched to a gene: 3. This CDR3 spans 13 amino acids. Germline V gene lookup returns CDR1 KGHSH and CDR2 LQKENI.

J is TRBJ1-1 and V is TRBV18; D ambiguous. The CDR3 has 15 residues. Trimming took off 0 bases at V and 2 bases at J, with 10 bases between the two ends. Germline V gene sequence: CDR1 KGHSH, CDR2 LQKENI. The CDR3 DNA is TGTGCCAGCTCACCACCATCACGACAAAACACTGAAGCTTTCTTT. Residues: CASSPPSRQNTEAFF.

V is TRBV10-3 and J is TRBJ1-3; D is unclear. This CDR3 region has 18 residues. Germline assignment: CDR1 ENHRY and CDR2 SYGVKD. The V gene lost 6 bases and the J gene lost 0 bases, with 21 bases spanning the gap. CDR3 bases: TGTGCCATCAGCCCCTCCAGTGGGAGTACCCTCTCTGGAAACACCATATATTTT. Protein sequence: CAISPSSGSTLSGNTIYF.

This chain uses TRBV18 with TRBJ2-1, with D tentatively TRBD2 (5 bases). Per germline, CDR1 KGHSH and CDR2 LQKENI. V lost 5 bases to trimming and J lost 0 bases, with 11 bases between them. This CDR3 has 15 amino acids. The DNA for the CDR3 is TGTGCCAGCTCAACTCTAGCTAGCTCCTACAATGAGCAGTTCTTC. Its protein is CASSTLASSYNEQFF.

This chain connects TRBV19 to TRBJ2-2; 11 positions agree with TRBD2. After removal of 6 bases from V and 7 bases from J, the junction contained 13 bases not matched to a gene. CDR1 LNHDA and CDR2 SQIVND come from the germline V gene (reference sequence). This CDR3 has 17 amino acids. The CDR3 nucleotides are TGTGCCAGTAGCCCGGGACTAGCGGCCGTGGTGGGCGGGGAGCTGTTTTTT. Translation gives CASSPGLAAVVGGELFF.

CDR3 region: CASMLGIGDIQYF. The DNA of the CDR3 is TGCGCCAGCATGTTAGGGATCGGCGACATTCAGTACTTC. The gene calls are TRBV5-1 and TRBJ2-4; D unresolved. Germline lookup yields CDR1 SGHRS and CDR2 YFSETQ. The V end was cut by 6 bases, the J end by 8 bases, with 15 bases between. This CDR3 spans 13 amino acids. Full variable domain (missing parts from reference TRBV5-1 and TRBJ2-4): KAGVTQTPRYLIKTRGQQVTLSCSPISGHRSVSWYQQTPGQGLQFLFEYFSETQRNKGNFPGRFSGRQFSNSRSEMNVSTLELGDSALYLCASMLGIGDIQYFGAGTRLSVL.

The rearrangement links TRBV7-3 to TRBJ2-7; 7 bases align to TRBD1. Trimming at V came to 4 bases and at J to 3 bases, leaving 9 bases not matched to a gene. In germline, CDR1 is SGHTA, CDR2 FQGTGA. The CDR3 totals 15 residues. CDR3 region: CASSSLSGQFYEQYF. The DNA for the CDR3 is TGTGCCAGCAGCTCTTTATCGGGACAGTTCTACGAGCAGTACTTC.

V and J are TRBV6-1 and TRBJ1-2, with 7 bases fitting TRBD1. The CDR3 is made up of 14 amino acids. Germline V CDR1 and CDR2: MNHNS, SASEGT. V lost 6 bases to trimming and J lost 7 bases; unmatched junction nucleotides: 11. CDR3 in amino acids: CASRTGQALGGYTF. The CDR3, as DNA: TGTGCCAGCAGAACCGGACAGGCCCTCGGTGGCTACACCTTC.

The rearrangement links TRBV29-1 to TRBJ2-1; the D is unclear. Germline lookup yields CDR1 SQVTM and CDR2 ANQGSEA. This CDR3 comprises 12 residues. V lost 4 bases and J lost 0, with 4 bases in between. DNA for the CDR3: TGCAGCGTTGCAAGCTCCTACAATGAGCAGTTCTTC. Translating gives CSVASSYNEQFF.

The J gene is TRBJ1-1, the V gene TRBV5-1; TRBD1 agrees at 11 bases. Per germline, CDR1 SGHRS and CDR2 YFSETQ. The CDR3 runs to 17 residues. Trimming removed 1 base from V and 0 bases from J; junction bases left unmatched: 5. The CDR3 region has the DNA TGCGCCAGCAGCTTGTGGTCGGGACAGGGGGTGAACACTGAAGCTTTCTTT. Protein sequence: CASSLWSGQGVNTEAFF.

This chain joins TRBV18 and TRBJ2-6, with TRBD1 as a possible D gene (6 bases). The CDR3 runs to 17 residues. V lost 4 bases and J lost 0, with 13 bases in between. From germline, CDR1 is KGHSH and CDR2 LQKENI. DNA for the CDR3: TGTGCCAGCTCACTTCGACAGGCCAACTCTGGGGCCAACGTCCTGACTTTC. Translation gives CASSLRQANSGANVLTF.

This clonotype was counted a single time. The rearrangement links TRBV4-1 to TRBJ2-5; D possibly uses TRBD1 or TRBD2 (5 bases each). Per the germline V gene, CDR1 is MGHRA and CDR2 is YSYEKL. The CDR3 length is 18 residues. The V end was cut by 1 base, the J end by 6 bases, with 24 bases between. The chain's CDR3 is CASSQATSPGSFEKTQYF. The CDR3 bases are TGCGCCAGCAGCCAAGCGACGAGTCCAGGGAGTTTTGAAAAGACCCAGTACTTC.